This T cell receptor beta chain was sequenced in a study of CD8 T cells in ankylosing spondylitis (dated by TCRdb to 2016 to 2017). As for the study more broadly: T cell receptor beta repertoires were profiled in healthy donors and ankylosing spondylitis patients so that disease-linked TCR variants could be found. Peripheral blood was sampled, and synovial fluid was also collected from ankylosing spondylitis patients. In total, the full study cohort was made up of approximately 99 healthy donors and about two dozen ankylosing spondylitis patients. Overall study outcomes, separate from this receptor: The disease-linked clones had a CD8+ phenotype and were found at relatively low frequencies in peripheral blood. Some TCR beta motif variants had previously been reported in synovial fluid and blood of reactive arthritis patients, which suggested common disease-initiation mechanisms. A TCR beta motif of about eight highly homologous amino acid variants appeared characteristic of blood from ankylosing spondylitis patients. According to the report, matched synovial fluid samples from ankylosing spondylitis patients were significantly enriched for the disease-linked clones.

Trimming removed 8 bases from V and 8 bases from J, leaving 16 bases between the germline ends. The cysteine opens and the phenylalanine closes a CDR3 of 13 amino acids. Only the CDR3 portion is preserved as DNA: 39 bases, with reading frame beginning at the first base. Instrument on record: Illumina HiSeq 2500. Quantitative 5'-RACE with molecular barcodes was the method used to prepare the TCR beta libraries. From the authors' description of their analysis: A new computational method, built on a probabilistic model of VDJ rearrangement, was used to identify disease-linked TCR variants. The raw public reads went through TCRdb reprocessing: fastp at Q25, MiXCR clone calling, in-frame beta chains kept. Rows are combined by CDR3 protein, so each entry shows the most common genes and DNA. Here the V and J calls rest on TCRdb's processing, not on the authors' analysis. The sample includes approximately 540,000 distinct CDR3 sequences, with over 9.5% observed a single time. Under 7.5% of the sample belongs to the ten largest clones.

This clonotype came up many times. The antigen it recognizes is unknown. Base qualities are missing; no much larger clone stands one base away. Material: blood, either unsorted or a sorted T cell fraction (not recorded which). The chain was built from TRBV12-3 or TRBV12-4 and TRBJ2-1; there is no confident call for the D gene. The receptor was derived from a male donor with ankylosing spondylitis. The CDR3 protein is CASGLYRDYEQFF. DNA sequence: TGTGCCAGCGGCCTTTATCGTGATTATGAGCAGTTCTTC.